A single sample gave rise to the 13 T cell receptor beta chains below, sequenced in a study of synovial regulatory T cells in juvenile arthritis. The assay was immunoSEQ multiplex PCR, and TCRdb's table has in-frame clones only and misses some. The sample includes approximately 9,600 clones. Material: Treg cells from blood. Stated subset: remaining (HLA-DR-negative) circulating blood Treg cells. The receptors shown here come from a donor under 30 with juvenile idiopathic arthritis.

This rearrangement joins TRBV19 to TRBJ2-1; TCRdb proposes TRBD2, but this gene call is untestable without DNA. Germline CDR1 LNHDA, CDR2 SQIVND (reference sequence). There are 14 residues in the CDR3. No DNA was logged. The CDR3 protein is CASSRLAEYNEQFF.

The chain combines TRBV7-2 with TRBJ2-7; TCRdb indicates TRBD2, and absent DNA this call remains unverified. The CDR3 sequence is 14 residues long. The nucleotide record is missing. The germline gives CDR1 SGHTA, CDR2 FQGNSA. CDR3 loop: CASSPVSFVREQYF.

This CDR3 reads CASSQASRYRGLPSGANVLTF. The chain is built from TRBV4-1 and TRBJ2-6; there is no DNA to check the TCRdb D call of TRBD1. CDR3 length: 21 amino acids. Only the protein sequence is given. Germline CDR1 and CDR2: MGHRA and YSYEKL.

This rearrangement joins TRBV5-1 to TRBJ2-5; the D gene TCRdb calls, TRBD2, cannot be checked with no DNA. CDR3 length: 15 amino acids. Only the protein sequence is given. CDR1 is SGHRS and CDR2 is YFSETQ in the germline V gene. CDR3 amino acids: CASSPLAGVRETQYF.

The chain links TRBV9 to TRBJ1-6; without DNA, the TCRdb call of TRBD1 cannot be checked. The germline V gene has CDR1 SGDLS and CDR2 YYNGEE. The CDR3 is made up of 13 amino acids. A DNA sequence was not provided. The CDR3 sequence is CASSSRTLGTLHF.

The chain is built from TRBV10-1 and TRBJ2-1; TCRdb designates TRBD2, a call that cannot be tested without DNA. CDR1 is WNHNN and CDR2 is SYGVQD in the germline V gene (reference sequence). This CDR3 is 15 amino acids long. No DNA accompanies this entry. CDR3 protein: CASSERVAGGNEQFF.

This rearrangement joins TRBV6-6 to TRBJ1-6; TCRdb gives TRBD1 as the D gene, but with no DNA this cannot be confirmed. This CDR3 spans 11 amino acids. DNA is not on record. Germline V gives CDR1 MNHNY, CDR2 SVGAGI (reference sequence). The CDR3 sequence: CATRGHSPLHF.

The chain uses TRBV5-1 and TRBJ2-1; TCRdb picks TRBD1, but there is no DNA to check that call. The CDR3 totals 15 residues. No DNA is recorded. The germline V gene has CDR1 SGHRS and CDR2 YFSETQ. CDR3 region: CASSLAGQGANEQFF.

The genes are TRBV28 and TRBJ1-5; TCRdb picks TRBD1, but there is no DNA to check that call. CDR1 is MDHEN, CDR2 SYDVKM, per germline. This CDR3 contains 15 residues. The nucleotide record is missing. CDR3 in amino acids: CASSLWADSNQPQHF.

The rearrangement joins TRBV11-3 to TRBJ1-2; the D call of TRBD1 rests on TCRdb alone, since no DNA is present to check it. CDR1 is SGHNT, CDR2 YENEEA, per germline. The CDR3 length is 13 residues. The nucleotide record is missing. The CDR3: CASSWDRETGYTF.

The chain has TRBV15 and TRBJ2-7; TCRdb proposes TRBD2, but this gene call is untestable without DNA. Germline CDR1 and CDR2: LNHNV and YYDKDF (reference sequence). This CDR3 contains 13 residues. No DNA accompanies this entry. CDR3 sequence reads: CATSRALSYEQYF.

V and J are TRBV6-4 and TRBJ1-1. Germline loops: CDR1 MRHNA, CDR2 SNTAGT. This CDR3 has 13 residues. No DNA sequence was recorded. The CDR3 sequence: CASSDRGNSEAFF.

CDR3: CASSYSVYGYTF. The genes are TRBV6-6 and TRBJ1-2. The CDR3 consists of 12 residues. There is no recorded DNA. Germline lookup yields CDR1 MNHNY and CDR2 SVGAGI (reference sequence).